Below, 18 T cell receptor beta chains from the same sample are listed, as sequenced in a study of molecular identifiers for immune sequencing clone quantification. TCRdb fed the PCR reads into MiXCR, producing one record per CDR3 protein. The sample carries under 100,000 distinct CDR3 sequences, roughly 25% recorded once. Sequenced: naive CD8+ T cells from blood, with Jurkat cell RNA spiked in. The subset: FACS-sorted CD8+CD4-CCR7+CD45RA+ naive T cells. The source of these receptors is a human donor in good health. Some libraries in this study had Jurkat cell RNA spiked in.

This clonotype turned up a few times. The rearrangement links TRBV2 to TRBJ1-5, with 9 positions matching TRBD1. The CDR3 is 19 amino acids. Germline CDR1 and CDR2: SNHLY and FYNNEI. After removal of 4 bases from V and 0 bases from J, the junction contained 13 bases not matched to a gene. Here the CDR3 reads CASSGGQGTRVASNQPQHF. DNA of the CDR3: TGTGCCAGCAGTGGGGGACAGGGTACTCGGGTGGCTAGCAATCAGCCCCAGCATTTT. Full variable domain (remainder filled in from reference TRBV2 and TRBJ1-5): EPEVTQTPSHQVTQMGQEVILRCVPISNHLYFYWYRQILGQKVEFLVSFYNNEISEKSEIFDDQFSVERPDGSNFTLKIRSTKLEDSAMYFCASSGGQGTRVASNQPQHFGDGTRLSIL.

This clonotype was recorded many times. V gene TRBV30 combines with J gene TRBJ2-3; the D gene is possibly TRBD2 (5 bases). Germline CDR1 and CDR2: GTSNPN and SVGIG (reference sequence). The CDR3 consists of 14 residues. Between the trimmed V and J ends, which lost 0 bases and 0 bases, there was a span of 7 bases. CDR3 in DNA: TGTGCCTGGAGTGTAGCGGCTAGCACAGATACGCAGTATTTT. Translation gives CAWSVAASTDTQYF.

This clonotype was seen ten or more times. Here the CDR3 DNA reads TGTGCCAGCTCACCCACGGACCGTTGGGATACGCAGTATTTT. Translating it yields CASSPTDRWDTQYF. The V gene is TRBV18, the J gene TRBJ2-3, with D hard to call. V lost 3 bases, J lost 6 bases, and 13 bases lay in between. This CDR3 contains 14 residues. Germline CDR1 KGHSH, CDR2 LQKENI.

Comments on this clonotype: This may come from a read error, since a much larger clone is one base off. The V call is TRBV9, the J call TRBJ2-3; D possibly corresponds to TRBD2 (6 bases). V was pared by 0 bases and J by 5 bases, with 22 bases between. The CDR3 consists of 18 residues. Germline CDR1 SGDLS, CDR2 YYNGEE. CDR3 sequence (DNA): TGTGCCAGCAGCGTAGCCCCTCGACTAGACGGCCGGGGAGATACGCAGTATTTT. Translation: CASSVAPRLDGRGDTQYF.

The chain joins TRBV19 to TRBJ1-5; TRBD1 agrees at 7 bases. The trim removed 5 bases at V and 1 base at J, leaving 5 bases unmatched. CDR3 size: 15 residues. The germline V gene encodes CDR1 LNHDA and CDR2 SQIVND (reference sequence). CDR3 sequence: CASSAGGRSNQPQHF. The CDR3 region has the DNA TGTGCCAGTAGTGCAGGGGGAAGGAGCAATCAGCCCCAGCATTTT.

The genes are TRBV12-3 or TRBV12-4 and TRBJ1-5; D is undetermined. V gave up 6 bases and J gave up 2 bases, with 11 bases separating them. This CDR3 is built from 14 residues. The CDR3: CASSLWVGNQPQHF. CDR3 sequence (DNA): TGTGCCAGCAGCCTCTGGGTGGGCAATCAGCCCCAGCATTTT.

This clonotype was seen a handful of times. The J gene is TRBJ2-7, the V gene TRBV6-5; TRBD2 agrees at 7 bases. Germline CDR1 is MNHEY and CDR2 is SVGAGI. V lost 9 bases and J lost 0; bases outside the gene matches: 5. The CDR3 contains 13 residues. The CDR3 bases are TGTGCCAGTAGGGAGGGAGTCTCCTACGAGCAGTACTTC. It encodes CASREGVSYEQYF.

This clonotype showed up many times. The V call is TRBV27, the J call TRBJ2-3; D is ambiguous. The ends were cut back, 4 bases at V and 2 bases at J, with 10 bases in the middle. The germline gives CDR1 MNHEY, CDR2 SMNVEV (reference sequence). CDR3 size: 14 residues. CDR3 in amino acids: CASSSRRDTDTQYF. CDR3 bases: TGTGCCAGCAGTTCCCGGAGAGACACAGATACGCAGTATTTT.

Written as DNA, the CDR3 is TGTGCCAGCAGATCAACCCCCGGCCGCACAGATACGCAGTATTTT. Translating gives CASRSTPGRTDTQYF. The V gene is TRBV27, the J gene TRBJ2-3; no clear D gene. The CDR3 totals 15 residues. With 6 bases removed from V and 1 base from J, the gap between germline ends came to 14 bases. Germline CDR1 reads MNHEY; CDR2 reads SMNVEV (reference sequence).

The J gene is TRBJ2-2, the V gene TRBV29-1, with a weak D call TRBD2 (6 bases). This CDR3 comprises 14 residues. Germline V gives CDR1 SQVTM, CDR2 ANQGSEA. V shed 4 bases and J shed 1 base, with 10 bases lying between them. CDR3 in DNA: TGCAGCGTTGTGGGACTGGGGAACACCGGGGAGCTGTTTTTT. Its protein product is CSVVGLGNTGELFF.

The rearrangement uses TRBV27 and TRBJ2-7, with D maybe TRBD2 (5 bases). The CDR3 spans 16 residues. V was pared by 5 bases and J by 5 bases, with 22 bases between. The V gene's germline CDR1 is MNHEY and CDR2 SMNVEV (reference sequence). CDR3 nucleotide sequence: TGTGCCAGCAGTCTAAACGGGATCTCCCCTCTGAACGAGCAGTACTTC. Translation: CASSLNGISPLNEQYF.

As regards this clonotype: Just one base apart from a much larger clone, this may be a read error. The chain is built from TRBV5-6 and TRBJ2-7; D ambiguous. The CDR3 is 13 amino acids. The germline CDR1 and CDR2 sequences are SGHDT and YYEEEE. The CDR3 DNA is TGTGCCAGCAGCTTCCAGGAGACCTACGAGCGGTACTTC. Amino acids: CASSFQETYERYF.

This clonotype was recorded once. V is TRBV29-1 and J is TRBJ2-1, with TRBD2 matching 16 bases. Trimming at V came to 4 bases and at J to 1 base, leaving 13 bases not matched to a gene. From germline, CDR1 is SQVTM and CDR2 ANQGSEA. There are 20 residues in the CDR3. CDR3 bases: TGCAGCGTTGGTGGGGAGTTGGGACTAGCGGGAGGGTTATCCTACAATGAGCAGTTCTTC. Translating it yields CSVGGELGLAGGLSYNEQFF.

The chain carries TRBV12-3 or TRBV12-4 and TRBJ1-3; maybe TRBD1 (5 bases). V lost 3 bases, J lost 7 bases, and 7 bases lay in between. The CDR3 spans 12 residues. The CDR3 reads CASSFEGNTIYF. DNA for the CDR3: TGTGCCAGCAGTTTTGAGGGGAACACCATATATTTT.

In this sample, this clonotype turned up many times. V is TRBV27 and J is TRBJ1-1; possibly TRBD1 for D (6 bases). The germline CDR1 and CDR2 sequences are MNHEY and SMNVEV (reference sequence). There are 15 residues in the CDR3. Trimming took off 4 bases at V and 8 bases at J, with 20 bases between the two ends. CDR3 nucleotide sequence: TGTGCCAGCAGTTCCCCCCTCGTACCCACAGGGGAAGCTTTCTTT. This translates into CASSSPLVPTGEAFF.

This clonotype was detected only a few times. The J gene is TRBJ2-1, the V gene TRBV5-1; D is unresolved. Trimming removed 10 bases at V and 10 bases at J, with 18 bases between. The CDR3 is 12 amino acids. Germline CDR1 is SGHRS and CDR2 is YFSETQ. In DNA, the CDR3 is TGCGCCTCCAGCAATAGTGCCCCCGAGCAGTTCTTC. Its translation: CASSNSAPEQFF.

Notes on this clonotype: An end of the junction differs from the germline gene, which may be a read error. J is TRBJ2-1 and V is TRBV6-5; maybe TRBD2 (7 bases). Germline values: CDR1 MNHEY, CDR2 SVGAGI. This CDR3 comprises 12 residues. The CDR3 region has the DNA TGTGCCAGCAGCCCGGGGGGCAATGAGCAGCTCTTC. It codes for CASSPGGNEQLF.

V usage is TRBV5-1 and J usage is TRBJ2-7; D is possibly TRBD2 (5 bases). This CDR3 is built from 15 residues. Germline loops: CDR1 SGHRS, CDR2 YFSETQ. V shed 3 bases and J shed 4 bases, with 17 bases lying between them. The CDR3 region is CASSSSGILSYEQYF. As DNA, the CDR3 is TGCGCCAGCAGCTCCTCCGGGATACTTTCTTACGAGCAGTACTTC.